Below are 27 T cell receptor beta chains sequenced from a single sample in a study of shared clonotypes between healthy human individuals (dated by TCRdb to the early 2020s). Library prep was done by the immunoSEQ multiplex PCR assay. TCRdb's version of the immuneACCESS table is confined to in-frame rearrangements and falls short of the full clone set. An unresolved V gene accounts for under half of the shortfall where checked; the remainder is of unknown origin. Recorded for this sample are roughly 700,000 clones; about 90% of them occurred a single time. The ten largest make up 34% of the sample. The sequenced sample was memory CD8+ T cells from PBMCs. The cell subset or site label, read with the paper, signifies: CD45RO+ cells pooled with CCR7-negative TemRA cells. Receptors originate from a man between 18 and 35 years old in good health. Some clones in this sample may be carry-over from other donors' samples.

This chain joins TRBV28 and TRBJ1-5; D is possibly TRBD1 (5 bases). Trimming shortened V by 5 bases and J by 9 bases, and 14 bases separated the two germline ends. Germline values: CDR1 MDHEN, CDR2 SYDVKM. This CDR3 comprises 13 residues. The CDR3 sequence: CASSRGSLGPQHF. For the CDR3, the DNA is TGTGCCAGCAGTAGGGGCAGCCTGGGGCCCCAGCATTTT.

The chain couples TRBV9 to TRBJ2-1; D gene ambiguous. This CDR3 has 12 residues. V lost 4 bases, J lost 7 bases, and 9 bases lay in between. Germline V CDR1 and CDR2: SGDLS, YYNGEE. CDR3 DNA sequence: TGTGCCAGCAGCCCAGTGGCTAATGAGCAGTTCTTC. Translation: CASSPVANEQFF.

The chain employs TRBV19 and TRBJ1-5, with a possible D match to TRBD1 (5 bases). The germline gives CDR1 LNHDA, CDR2 SQIVND (reference sequence). The CDR3 runs 16 residues. Trimming cost V 7 bases and J 1 base, with 17 bases left between them. CDR3 region: CASTGYRDLSNQPQHF. Written as DNA, the CDR3 is TGTGCCAGTACGGGATACCGGGACTTAAGCAATCAGCCCCAGCATTTT.

The V and J genes are TRBV9 and TRBJ2-1; 13 bases agree with TRBD2. The CDR3 spans 15 residues. The germline V gene has CDR1 SGDLS and CDR2 YYNGEE. V shed 0 bases and J 10 bases; nucleotides not matched to a gene: 4. CDR3 sequence (DNA): TGTGCCAGCAGCGTAGGGACTAGCGGGAGCGGGGAGCAGTTCTTC. It specifies CASSVGTSGSGEQFF.

The rearrangement joins TRBV27 to TRBJ2-5, with 10 bases identical to TRBD1. The CDR3 totals 14 residues. Germline lookup yields CDR1 MNHEY and CDR2 SMNVEV (reference sequence). V trimming: 3 bases; J trimming: 4 bases; junction bases outside the gene matches: 2. The CDR3 region has the DNA TGTGCCAGCAGTTTGACAGGGGGCGCAGAGACCCAGTACTTC. This sequence encodes CASSLTGGAETQYF.

This sequence joins TRBV5-1 and TRBJ2-1; the D gene could be TRBD1 or TRBD2 (7 bases each). Trimming cost V 1 base and J 4 bases, with 12 bases left between them. Germline CDR1 is SGHRS and CDR2 is YFSETQ. The CDR3 is 15 amino acids. CDR3 in DNA: TGCGCCAGCAGCTTGTCAGGGGGGGAATACAATGAGCAGTTCTTC. Protein: CASSLSGGEYNEQFF.

V gene TRBV7-9 combines with J gene TRBJ2-1; D call uncertain. The CDR3 covers 14 residues. The V end lost 5 bases, the J end lost 6 bases, and 14 bases lay between the germline ends. Germline CDR1 is SEHNR and CDR2 is FQNEAQ (reference sequence). The CDR3 coding sequence is TGTGCCAGCAGCCTCCCAGGAAGTGTCAATGAGCAGTTCTTC. This encodes CASSLPGSVNEQFF.

This rearrangement joins TRBV28 to TRBJ2-3; 10 nucleotides align to TRBD1. V gave up 11 bases and J gave up 1 base; unmatched junction bases: 0. Germline assignment: CDR1 MDHEN and CDR2 SYDVKM. The CDR3 is 12 residues long. The CDR3 DNA is TGTGCCGGACAGGGGGGCACAGATACGCAGTATTTT. It encodes CAGQGGTDTQYF.

The chain employs TRBV9 and TRBJ2-1; TRBD2 might be the D (6 bases). V lost 3 bases and J lost 6, with 19 bases in between. Germline CDR1 and CDR2: SGDLS and YYNGEE. The CDR3 consists of 16 residues. CDR3 protein: CASSANREQVSNEQFF. The CDR3 nucleotides read TGTGCCAGCAGCGCAAACCGGGAGCAGGTTAGCAATGAGCAGTTCTTC.

This chain joins TRBV11-2 and TRBJ1-4, with TRBD1 as a possible D gene (5 bases). Germline CDR1 is SGHAT and CDR2 is FQNNGV. Trimming shortened V by 5 bases and J by 5 bases, and 15 bases separated the two germline ends. The CDR3 length is 15 residues. The CDR3 region has the DNA TGTGCCAGCAGCCAATGGGTTGACAGAAATGAAAAACTGTTTTTT. This sequence encodes CASSQWVDRNEKLFF.

V and J are TRBV30 and TRBJ2-7; 8 bases map to TRBD1. The V and J ends lost 1 base and 6 bases, in that order; junction bases with no gene match: 32. The CDR3 consists of 22 residues. CDR1 and CDR2 (germline): GTSNPN, SVGIG (reference sequence). DNA for the CDR3: TGTGCCTGGAGTGGGGTGCTTTTATCGAAGGAGGACAGGGTCCACTTCGAGGGCGAGCAGTACTTC. Its protein is CAWSGVLLSKEDRVHFEGEQYF.

The chain uses TRBV6-5 and TRBJ1-2, with D uncertain. V dropped 0 bases and J dropped 8 bases, with 13 bases sitting between them. The CDR3 totals 14 residues. Germline values: CDR1 MNHEY, CDR2 SVGAGI. CDR3 sequence: CASSYSRVFSGYTF. CDR3 in DNA: TGTGCCAGCAGTTACTCGAGAGTCTTTTCCGGCTACACCTTC.

The chain uses TRBV9 and TRBJ1-1; D perhaps matches TRBD1 (6 bases). Trimming left V 3 bases short and J 2 bases short, with 14 bases between. Germline CDR1 reads SGDLS; CDR2 reads YYNGEE. This CDR3 has 15 residues. CDR3 sequence (DNA): TGTGCCAGCAGCGGCGTTGGGACACTTAACACTGAAGCTTTCTTT. Its protein product is CASSGVGTLNTEAFF.

The chain joins TRBV25-1 to TRBJ2-7; D is possibly TRBD1 (6 bases). The CDR3 spans 14 residues. CDR1 and CDR2 from the germline V gene are MGHDK and SYGVNS. Trimming shortened V by 2 bases and J by 5 bases, and 13 bases separated the two germline ends. This CDR3 reads CASSENRVVDEQYF. The CDR3, as DNA: TGTGCCAGCAGTGAAAACAGGGTAGTCGACGAGCAGTACTTC.

J is TRBJ1-1 and V is TRBV11-2; D may be TRBD1 (5 bases). The CDR3 is 14 amino acids. Germline V gene lookup returns CDR1 SGHAT and CDR2 FQNNGV. V lost 5 bases, J lost 9 bases, and 19 bases lay in between. CDR3 protein: CASSPPGRTVKAFF. DNA of the CDR3: TGTGCCAGCAGCCCCCCGGGACGGACTGTGAAAGCTTTCTTT.

The chain links TRBV28 to TRBJ2-3; 7 nucleotides align to TRBD1. The ends lost 3 bases at V and 12 bases at J; junction bases unmatched: 12. The CDR3 contains 14 residues. From germline, CDR1 is MDHEN and CDR2 SYDVKM. The CDR3 sequence is CASSFSGQVHFQYF. DNA of the CDR3: TGTGCCAGCAGTTTTAGTGGACAGGTTCATTTTCAGTATTTT.

The sample holds one count of this clone. The rearrangement links TRBV5-4 to TRBJ2-7; perhaps TRBD1 as D (6 bases). The CDR3 runs to 14 residues. Trimming stripped 10 bases from V and 0 bases from J, with 17 bases between. Germline V gene lookup returns CDR1 SGHNT and CDR2 YYREEE (reference sequence). This chain's CDR3 is CAPLRGTPSYEQYF. The CDR3 bases are TGTGCCCCGCTTAGGGGGACCCCCTCCTACGAGCAGTACTTC.

The V call is TRBV27, the J call TRBJ2-7; no clear D gene. The CDR3 spans 13 residues. Trimming left V 6 bases short and J 6 bases short, with 15 bases between. CDR1 and CDR2 (germline): MNHEY, SMNVEV (reference sequence). DNA for the CDR3: TGTGCCAGCAGCCTAGTCCATTCTGCCGAGCAGTACTTC. Translation gives CASSLVHSAEQYF.

The rearrangement uses TRBV29-1 and TRBJ2-1; D is perhaps TRBD2 (6 bases). CDR3 length: 10 amino acids. Germline V gives CDR1 SQVTM, CDR2 ANQGSEA. This CDR3 is CTYGGNEQFF. The CDR3 bases are TGCACCTATGGGGGGAATGAGCAGTTCTTC.

As to this clone: Other nucleotide sequences in the sample specify the same CDR3. This rearrangement joins TRBV7-8 to TRBJ2-1; D not certain. V was pared by 5 bases and J by 6 bases, with 8 bases between. Germline V gene sequence: CDR1 SGHVS, CDR2 FQNEAQ. The CDR3 sequence is 12 residues long. CDR3 region: CASSLLRNEQFF. CDR3 DNA: TGTGCCAGCAGCCTCCTTCGCAATGAGCAGTTCTTC.

The chain carries TRBV14 and TRBJ1-1; no firm D call. CDR1 and CDR2 from the germline V gene are SGHDN and FVKESK. The CDR3 has 13 residues. Trimming removed 5 bases from V and 3 bases from J, with 10 bases in between. CDR3 region: CASSFRRDTEAFF. CDR3 nucleotides: TGTGCCAGCAGCTTCAGAAGGGACACTGAAGCTTTCTTT. Full variable domain (missing parts from reference TRBV14 and TRBJ1-1): EAGVTQFPSHSVIEKGQTVTLRCDPISGHDNLYWYRRVMGKEIKFLLHFVKESKQDESGMPNNRFLAERTGGTYSTLKVQPAELEDSGVYFCASSFRRDTEAFFGQGTRLTVV.

The chain recombines TRBV5-1 with TRBJ1-2; D is unclear. The CDR3 consists of 11 residues. The germline V and J ends were trimmed by 0 bases and 4 bases, with 1 base remaining between them. The V gene's germline CDR1 is SGHRS and CDR2 YFSETQ. CDR3 loop: CASSLGYGYTF. CDR3 bases: TGCGCCAGCAGCTTGGGCTATGGCTACACCTTC.

About this clone: Other DNA sequences from this sample encode an identical CDR3 as well. This chain uses TRBV7-9 with TRBJ2-5; D is unresolved. V was trimmed by 5 bases and J by 5 bases, leaving 6 bases between them. CDR1 is SEHNR, CDR2 FQNEAQ, per germline (reference sequence). This CDR3 spans 11 amino acids. The CDR3 DNA reads TGTGCCAGCAGCCCACGGGAGACCCAGTACTTC. Translating it yields CASSPRETQYF. The full variable domain, in which reference TRBV7-9 and TRBJ2-5 provide the parts outside the CDR3, is DTGVSQNPRHKITKRGQNVTFRCDPISEHNRLYWYRQTLGQGPEFLTYFQNEAQLEKSRLLSDRFSAERPKGSFSTLEIQRTEQGDSAMYLCASSPRETQYFGPGTRLLVL.

The rearrangement links TRBV15 to TRBJ2-5; D is unclear. Deletions cut 2 bases from V and 5 bases from J, with 18 bases between. The CDR3 consists of 16 residues. CDR1 is LNHNV and CDR2 is YYDKDF in the germline V gene (reference sequence). The CDR3 loop reads CATSRWGDILEETQYF. The CDR3 region has the DNA TGTGCCACCAGCAGATGGGGTGACATCCTGGAGGAGACCCAGTACTTC.

The V call is TRBV9, the J call TRBJ2-7; the match to TRBD2 covers 9 bases. The CDR3 has 15 amino acids. Germline CDR1 reads SGDLS; CDR2 reads YYNGEE. Trimming took 0 bases from V and 3 from J; bases not matched to a gene: 4. CDR3 nucleotides: TGTGCCAGCAGCGTAGTCGCTAGCGGGATCTACGAGCAGTACTTC. Translated, it gives CASSVVASGIYEQYF.

This sequence joins TRBV29-1 and TRBJ1-2; D is possibly TRBD1 (5 bases). This CDR3 has 14 residues. Trimming took off 2 bases at V and 2 bases at J, with 12 bases between the two ends. Germline V CDR1 and CDR2: SQVTM, ANQGSEA. The CDR3 is CSVEPRGLNYGYTF. CDR3 coding DNA: TGCAGCGTTGAACCTCGGGGCCTGAACTATGGCTACACCTTC.

This chain connects TRBV27 to TRBJ1-2; tentatively, D is TRBD1 (5 bases). The CDR3 sequence is 16 residues long. Trimming removed 4 bases from V and 6 bases from J, with 21 bases in between. Germline CDR1 and CDR2: MNHEY and SMNVEV (reference sequence). The CDR3 spells CASSSDPGTVSHGYTF. The CDR3 DNA reads as TGTGCCAGCAGTTCAGACCCCGGGACGGTGTCTCATGGCTACACCTTC.